These T cell receptor beta chains were read from a single sample in a study of technical replicates of blood from a few donors. The assay was immunoSEQ multiplex PCR, and TCRdb's table has in-frame clones only and misses some. The table has 9,500 to 15,000 clones, approximately 93% seen once. The sequencing sample was made of PBMCs. Receptors originate from a human donor in good health. Each CDR3 is given with its conserved first and last residue. The order of the fields is CDR3 protein, CDR3 DNA, D gene, V gene, clone size, J gene. The D gene is left open where the match is weak. Part of the rows lack a size; the others show once, few, many or a class for expanded clones.

CAWRRAGDYEQYF TGTGCCTGGAGGCGGGCGGGGGACTACGAGCAGTACTTC TRBD2 TRBV30 NA TRBJ2-7
CASSASGDPYGYTF TGCGCCAGCAGCGCGTCAGGGGATCCCTATGGCTACACCTTC NA TRBV5-1 NA TRBJ1-2
CASSLAGTGSNEKLFF TGTGCCAGCAGCTTGGCCGGGACAGGGTCTAATGAAAAACTGTTTTTT TRBD1 TRBV5-6 once TRBJ1-4
CASSATGTGVYEQYF TGTGCCAGCAGTGCCACCGGGACAGGGGTATACGAGCAGTACTTC TRBD1 TRBV2 NA TRBJ2-7
CASSPGAEGYTF TGTGCCAGCTCACCGGGAGCGGAAGGCTACACCTTC NA TRBV18 NA TRBJ1-2
CASSLGLAESYEQYF TGTGCCAGCAGTCTTGGACTAGCGGAGTCCTACGAGCAGTACTTC TRBD2 TRBV9 NA TRBJ2-7
CSAQGLAGSYEQYF TGCAGCGCCCAGGGACTAGCGGGTTCCTACGAGCAGTACTTC TRBD2 TRBV29-1 NA TRBJ2-7
CAISGRAEVTEAFF TGTGCCATCAGTGGCAGGGCCGAGGTTACTGAAGCTTTCTTT NA TRBV10-3 NA TRBJ1-1
CASRTTGVYEQYF TGTGCCAGCAGAACCACAGGGGTCTACGAGCAGTACTTC TRBD1 TRBV2 NA TRBJ2-7
CASSYGQGAGEQYF TGTGCCAGCAGTTATGGACAGGGGGCTGGCGAGCAGTACTTC TRBD1 TRBV6-5 NA TRBJ2-7
CASSYSTLRVGEQYF TGTGCCAGCAGTTACTCGACGCTCAGGGTTGGCGAGCAGTACTTC NA TRBV6-6 NA TRBJ2-7
CASSDQGLAYGYTF TGTGCCAGCAGTGATCAGGGGCTAGCCTATGGCTACACCTTC NA TRBV6-1 NA TRBJ1-2
CSARGQGYGYTF TGCAGCGCCAGGGGGCAAGGCTATGGCTACACCTTC TRBD1 TRBV29-1 NA TRBJ1-2
CASSPSTQGHEQFF TGTGCCAGCAGTCCCTCAACCCAGGGCCATGAGCAGTTCTTC NA TRBV27 NA TRBJ2-1
CATTGAGNTIYF TGTGCCACAACAGGGGCTGGAAACACCATATATTTT TRBD1 TRBV6-5 once TRBJ1-3
CASSYEAGGHIEQFF TGTGCCAGCAGCTACGAAGCGGGAGGGCACATTGAGCAGTTCTTC TRBD2 TRBV11-2 NA TRBJ2-1
CAWIFSGTSTGELFF TGTGCCTGGATCTTTAGCGGGACGAGTACCGGGGAGCTGTTTTTT TRBD2 TRBV30 NA TRBJ2-2
CASSHRQGTAQPQHF TGTGCCAGCAGCCACCGACAGGGAACGGCTCAGCCCCAGCATTTT TRBD1 TRBV11-3 NA TRBJ1-5
CAGRTGIDYGYTF TGTGCCGGAAGGACAGGGATAGACTATGGCTACACCTTC TRBD1 TRBV30 NA TRBJ1-2
CASSYRDRYSGNTIYF TGTGCCAGCAGTTACCGGGACAGGTACTCTGGAAACACCATATATTTT TRBD1 TRBV6-6 NA TRBJ1-3
CARGSGTGPETQYF TGTGCCCGAGGGAGCGGGACAGGCCCCGAGACCCAGTACTTC NA TRBV2 NA TRBJ2-5
CASSSGLANTGELFF TGTGCCAGCAGCTCGGGACTAGCGAACACCGGGGAGCTGTTTTTT TRBD2 TRBV7-8 once TRBJ2-2
CASSTTRTYNEQFF TGTGCCAGCAGTACGACAAGAACGTACAATGAGCAGTTCTTC NA TRBV28 NA TRBJ2-1
CASSLGAITSTNEKLFF TGCGCCAGCAGCTTGGGAGCAATAACCTCAACTAATGAAAAACTGTTTTTT NA TRBV5-1 NA TRBJ1-4